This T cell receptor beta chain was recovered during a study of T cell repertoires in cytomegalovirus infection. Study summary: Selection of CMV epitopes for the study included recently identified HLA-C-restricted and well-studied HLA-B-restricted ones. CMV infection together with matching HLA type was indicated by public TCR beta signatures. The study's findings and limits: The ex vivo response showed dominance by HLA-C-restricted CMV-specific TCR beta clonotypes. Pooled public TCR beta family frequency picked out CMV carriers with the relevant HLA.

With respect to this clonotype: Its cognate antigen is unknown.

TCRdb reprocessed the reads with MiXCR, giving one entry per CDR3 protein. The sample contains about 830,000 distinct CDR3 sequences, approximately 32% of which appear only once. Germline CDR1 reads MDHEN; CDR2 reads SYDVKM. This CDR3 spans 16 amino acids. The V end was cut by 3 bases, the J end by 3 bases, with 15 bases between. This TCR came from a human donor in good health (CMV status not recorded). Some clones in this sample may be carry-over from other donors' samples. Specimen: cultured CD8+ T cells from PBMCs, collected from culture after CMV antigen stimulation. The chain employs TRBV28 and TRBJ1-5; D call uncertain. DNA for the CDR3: TGTGCCAGCAGTTTGGGTTCTCAGGAACCCAATCAGCCCCAGCATTTT. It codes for CASSLGSQEPNQPQHF.